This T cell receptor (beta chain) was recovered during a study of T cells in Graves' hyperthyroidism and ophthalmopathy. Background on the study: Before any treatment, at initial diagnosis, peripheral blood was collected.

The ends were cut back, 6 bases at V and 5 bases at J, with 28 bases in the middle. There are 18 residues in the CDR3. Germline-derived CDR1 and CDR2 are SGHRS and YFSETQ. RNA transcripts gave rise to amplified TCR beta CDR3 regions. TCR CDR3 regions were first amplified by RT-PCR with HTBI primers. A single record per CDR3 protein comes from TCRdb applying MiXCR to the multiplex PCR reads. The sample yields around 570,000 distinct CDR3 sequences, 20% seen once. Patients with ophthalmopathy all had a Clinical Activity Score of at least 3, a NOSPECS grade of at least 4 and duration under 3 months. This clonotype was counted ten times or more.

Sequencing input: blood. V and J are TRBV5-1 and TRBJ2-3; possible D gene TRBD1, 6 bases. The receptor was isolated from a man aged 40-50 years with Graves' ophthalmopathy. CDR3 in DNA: TGCGCCAGCACCACAAGGTTACGGACAGATGAACCCGGAGATACGCAGTATTTT. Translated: CASTTRLRTDEPGDTQYF.